This TCR beta chain is drawn from a study of preoperative IRX-2 immunotherapy in early breast cancer. Assay used: immunoSEQ multiplex PCR; TCRdb lists only in-frame clones, some missing. The repertoire consists of 20,000 to 30,000 clones, with roughly 96% occurring once and the leading ten covering about a sixth. Germline lookup yields CDR1 SGHTA and CDR2 FQGNSA. The V gene end was trimmed by 2 bases and the J gene end by 0 bases; junction bases not matched to a gene: 2. This CDR3 spans 16 amino acids. Treatment meaning: preoperative locoregional IRX-2 cytokine immunotherapy. The TCR comes from a human donor with breast cancer. J is TRBJ2-3 and V is TRBV7-2; 10 nucleotides match TRBD2. This specimen was tumor tissue, taken after IRX-2 immunotherapy. For the CDR3, the DNA is TGTGCCAGCAGCTTATTAGCGGGGGGTAGCACAGATACGCAGTATTTT. Translation gives CASSLLAGGSTDTQYF.